This T cell receptor (beta chain) originates from a study of blood T cells in healthy people across ages. General study points: A roughly linear fall in TCR beta diversity per million T cells was seen with increasing age.

This CDR3 contains 16 residues. Primed by a sample-barcoded 5' primer and a J-beta primer mix, a second PCR proceeded for roughly 6 to 12 cycles. Every sample returned 2.5 million or more CDR3-containing paired-end reads. TCRdb fed the 5' RACE reads into MiXCR, producing one record per CDR3 protein. The repertoire consists of about 1.7 million distinct CDR3 sequences, with 28% occurring once and the leading ten covering roughly 8%. A remark on this clonotype: Its target is unknown.

Caucasian, healthy and from Russia, the donors were aged between about 6 and 90. The TCR was taken from a woman in her twenties or thirties in good health. The chain couples TRBV21-1 to TRBJ2-3; the table's D call, TRBD1, has no DNA check behind it. TRBV21-1 is a pseudogene segment. Input material: blood. CDR3 loop: CASSKVRTGCTDTQYF. The CDR3 nucleotides read TGTGCCAGCAGCAAAGTTCGGACAGGCTGCACAGATACGCAGTATTTT.